One and the same sample provided the 30 T cell receptor beta chains below, sequenced in a study of a mutant IDH1 vaccine in newly diagnosed glioma. Their antigens remain unidentified. Using immunoSEQ multiplex PCR, the repertoire was profiled, and TCRdb retains in-frame clones only, with some absent. Among about 32,000 clones, roughly 80% were seen once, and the ten largest hold roughly 22%. Specified time point: week 11, during vaccination. Mutant IDH1 20-mer peptide, at 300 ug, made up each vaccine dose, with topical imiquimod. The sample here was PBMCs, taken from a glioma patient whose treatment included an IDH1 peptide vaccine. The receptors were gathered from a man aged 25-40 years with glioma.

The rearrangement uses TRBV5-4 and TRBJ1-5, with D maybe TRBD1 (6 bases). CDR1 SGHNT and CDR2 YYREEE come from the germline V gene (reference sequence). The CDR3 length is 16 residues. V dropped 0 bases and J dropped 6 bases, with 16 bases sitting between them. Written as DNA, the CDR3 is TGTGCCAGCAGCTTGGGGCCTACAGGGTTAGGTCAGCCCCAGCATTTT. This gives the protein CASSLGPTGLGQPQHF.

The chain links TRBV30 to TRBJ1-2, with D possibly TRBD1 on 6 matching bases. V lost 4 bases to trimming and J lost 5 bases, with 11 bases between them. Germline V gives CDR1 GTSNPN, CDR2 SVGIG (reference sequence). The CDR3 spans 12 residues. CDR3 bases: TGTGCCTGGACTGAAGGGGGTTATGGCTACACCTTC. Its translation is CAWTEGGYGYTF.

This rearrangement joins TRBV11-1 to TRBJ2-1, with a weak D call TRBD2 (6 bases). The germline gives CDR1 SGHAT, CDR2 FQDESV (reference sequence). V was pared by 4 bases and J by 7 bases, with 20 bases between. This CDR3 spans 16 amino acids. CDR3 residues: CASSSPGTSPKNEQFF. Here the CDR3 DNA reads TGTGCCAGCAGCTCCCCCGGGACTTCCCCCAAGAATGAGCAGTTCTTC. Full variable domain (remainder filled in from reference TRBV11-1 and TRBJ2-1): EAEVAQSPRYKITEKSQAVAFWCDPISGHATLYWYRQILGQGPELLVQFQDESVVDDSQLPKDRFSAERLKGVDSTLKIQPAELGDSAMYLCASSSPGTSPKNEQFFGPGTRLTVL.

This chain uses TRBV7-8 with TRBJ2-6, with 8 positions matching TRBD1. The CDR3 runs 19 residues. From germline, CDR1 is SGHVS and CDR2 FQNEAQ. V lost 5 bases, J lost 0 bases, and 12 bases stayed unmatched. CDR3 amino acids: CASSHFKDRDSSGANVLTF. The DNA of the CDR3 is TGTGCCAGCAGCCATTTTAAGGACAGGGATAGCTCTGGGGCCAACGTCCTGACTTTC.

The V gene is TRBV7-2, the J gene TRBJ1-2; 8 nucleotides agree with TRBD1. Trimming removed 1 base from V and 8 bases from J; junction bases left unmatched: 6. CDR1 is SGHTA and CDR2 is FQGNSA in the germline V gene. The CDR3 runs 14 residues. This CDR3 reads CASSLGSGGFGYTF. The CDR3 region has the DNA TGTGCCAGCAGCTTAGGGTCAGGGGGCTTCGGCTACACCTTC. Full variable domain (remainder filled in from reference TRBV7-2 and TRBJ1-2): GAGVSQSPSNKVTEKGKDVELRCDPISGHTALYWYRQSLGQGLEFLIYFQGNSAPDKSGLPSDRFSAERTGGSVSTLTIQRTQQEDSAVYLCASSLGSGGFGYTFGSGTRLTVV.

This rearrangement joins TRBV4-3 to TRBJ1-1; D unresolved. The V gene's germline CDR1 is LGHNA and CDR2 YSLEER. The CDR3 contains 15 residues. V was pared by 0 bases and J by 7 bases, with 15 bases between. CDR3 in DNA: TGCGCCAGCAGCCAAGATCGGCAGACCAAGGATGAAGCTTTCTTT. Translated, it gives CASSQDRQTKDEAFF.

The chain uses TRBV9 and TRBJ1-1; 8 bases are a match to TRBD1. This CDR3 has 15 amino acids. Germline values: CDR1 SGDLS, CDR2 YYNGEE. The V gene end was trimmed by 1 base and the J gene end by 4 bases; junction bases not matched to a gene: 6. CDR3 in DNA: TGTGCCAGCAGCGTAAGTTCAGGGGGCCCCACTGAAGCTTTCTTT. Its translation: CASSVSSGGPTEAFF.

The chain carries TRBV6-5 and TRBJ2-7, with 8 bases identical to TRBD1. The junction had 7 bases not matched to a gene; V was cut back by 5 bases and J by 4 bases. The CDR3 sequence is 14 residues long. Germline CDR1 is MNHEY and CDR2 is SVGAGI. The CDR3 DNA reads as TGTGCCAGCAGTACCGGGACAGGATCTTACGAGCAGTACTTC. Its translation: CASSTGTGSYEQYF.

This clone has only a few counts. This chain connects TRBV5-5 to TRBJ2-7; 7 nucleotides agree with TRBD2. CDR1 is SGHKS and CDR2 is YYEKEE in the germline V gene (reference sequence). The CDR3 loop spans 14 amino acids. Trimming took 3 bases from V and 3 from J; bases not matched to a gene: 6. The CDR3 DNA is TGTGCCAGCAGCTCCGAAGGACTAGTCTACGAGCAGTACTTC. Translating gives CASSSEGLVYEQYF.

This rearrangement joins TRBV30 to TRBJ2-5; 9 bases are shared with TRBD2. This CDR3 comprises 15 residues. Germline CDR1 reads GTSNPN; CDR2 reads SVGIG (reference sequence). The CDR3 here is CHLGLAGTSQETQYF. The CDR3 nucleotides are TGTCACTTGGGGCTAGCGGGGACTTCGCAAGAGACCCAGTACTTC.

The genes are TRBV19 and TRBJ2-5, with a possible D match to TRBD1 (5 bases). Trimming took 4 bases from V and 5 from J, leaving 17 bases between them. The length of the CDR3 is 15 residues. Germline V gives CDR1 LNHDA, CDR2 SQIVND (reference sequence). CDR3 sequence: CASSTFDSYGETQYF. As DNA, the CDR3 is TGTGCCAGTAGTACCTTCGACAGCTATGGGGAGACCCAGTACTTC.

The rearrangement links TRBV4-1 to TRBJ1-2, with D perhaps TRBD1 (5 bases). The CDR3 consists of 15 residues. CDR1 is MGHRA, CDR2 YSYEKL, per germline. The germline V and J ends were trimmed by 1 base and 2 bases, with 11 bases remaining between them. The CDR3 loop reads CASSQAGDGNYGYTF. The DNA of the CDR3 is TGCGCCAGCAGCCAAGCCGGGGACGGGAACTATGGCTACACCTTC.

The chain uses TRBV6-5 and TRBJ1-6; possible D gene TRBD1, 6 bases. This CDR3 is 15 amino acids long. Per the germline V gene, CDR1 is MNHEY and CDR2 is SVGAGI. V lost 6 bases to trimming and J lost 7 bases, with 16 bases between them. CDR3 nucleotide sequence: TGTGCCAGCAGGGGTGACGGACAGAGGAATTCACCCCTCCACTTT. Amino acids: CASRGDGQRNSPLHF.

V and J are TRBV30 and TRBJ2-7; D is possibly TRBD1 (6 bases). This CDR3 contains 15 residues. V was shortened by 0 bases and J by 0 bases, with 12 bases between the two germline ends. Germline lookup yields CDR1 GTSNPN and CDR2 SVGIG (reference sequence). The CDR3 DNA reads as TGTGCCTGGAGTGTACGAGACAGGACCTCCTACGAGCAGTACTTC. Its translation is CAWSVRDRTSYEQYF.

This chain connects TRBV6-5 to TRBJ1-6, with 9 positions matching TRBD1. The CDR3 has 13 amino acids. The V and J ends lost 6 bases and 8 bases, in that order; junction bases with no gene match: 2. The V gene's germline CDR1 is MNHEY and CDR2 SVGAGI. CDR3 loop: CASRRTGDSPLHF. DNA for the CDR3: TGTGCCAGCAGAAGGACAGGGGATTCACCCCTCCACTTT.

Details on this clone: Distinct nucleotide sequences in the sample also encode this CDR3. J is TRBJ2-7 and V is TRBV18, with 11 bases identical to TRBD1. The CDR3 is 15 amino acids. The J segment lost 2 bases and the V segment lost 3 bases, leaving 3 bases of the junction unmatched. CDR1 and CDR2 from the germline V gene are KGHSH and LQKENI. The CDR3: CASSPSGQGAYEQYF. The DNA for the CDR3 is TGTGCCAGCTCACCCTCGGGACAGGGGGCCTACGAGCAGTACTTC.

This clone was seen only a few times. V gene TRBV5-1 combines with J gene TRBJ2-2; 10 positions match TRBD2. CDR1 is SGHRS and CDR2 is YFSETQ in the germline V gene. With V trimmed by 3 bases and J by 4 bases, 3 bases remained unmatched. There are 15 residues in the CDR3. CDR3 region: CASSYSGGPTGELFF. The CDR3 region has the DNA TGCGCCAGCAGCTATAGCGGGGGGCCCACCGGGGAGCTGTTTTTT.

The V call is TRBV6-1, the J call TRBJ1-1, with a tentative D call TRBD1 (6 bases). The germline V gene has CDR1 MNHNS and CDR2 SASEGT. V lost 5 bases and J lost 0, with 13 bases in between. The CDR3 loop spans 15 amino acids. The CDR3 region is CASSPFRGVNTEAFF. In DNA form, the CDR3 reads TGTGCCAGCAGTCCTTTCAGGGGTGTGAACACTGAAGCTTTCTTT.

The chain carries TRBV10-3 and TRBJ1-4; 9 nucleotides align to TRBD1. With 8 bases clipped from V and 8 bases from J, the junction kept 3 bases outside the gene matches. The CDR3 extends over 12 amino acids. The germline V gene encodes CDR1 ENHRY and CDR2 SYGVKD. Here the CDR3 DNA reads TGTGCCATCGGAGGACAGGGGGAAAAACTGTTTTTT. Residues: CAIGGQGEKLFF.

The chain joins TRBV30 to TRBJ2-7; no definite D call. Germline V gene sequence: CDR1 GTSNPN, CDR2 SVGIG (reference sequence). The length of the CDR3 is 14 residues. With 1 base removed from V and 4 bases from J, the gap between germline ends came to 14 bases. CDR3 sequence: CAWSEANPPYEQYF. DNA for the CDR3: TGTGCCTGGAGTGAAGCCAACCCCCCTTACGAGCAGTACTTC.

The rearrangement links TRBV9 to TRBJ1-1; a weak D match, TRBD1 (5 bases). Germline values: CDR1 SGDLS, CDR2 YYNGEE. The V end was cut by 3 bases, the J end by 6 bases, with 15 bases between. This CDR3 has 14 amino acids. For the CDR3, the DNA is TGTGCCAGCAGCGGAGGCGTCAGGGCCGCTGAAGCTTTCTTT. Amino acid sequence: CASSGGVRAAEAFF.

Here the CDR3 reads CASSLVSGGGYEQYF. The DNA of the CDR3 is TGCGCCAGCAGCTTGGTGTCAGGGGGTGGATACGAGCAGTACTTC. The chain employs TRBV5-1 and TRBJ2-7, with 7 positions matching TRBD1. Germline V CDR1 and CDR2: SGHRS, YFSETQ. This CDR3 contains 15 residues. The trim removed 0 bases at V and 4 bases at J, leaving 7 bases unmatched.

V gene TRBV2 combines with J gene TRBJ1-5, with unresolved D. Trimming took 5 bases from V and 4 from J, leaving 6 bases between them. The CDR3 contains 12 residues. Germline V gives CDR1 SNHLY, CDR2 FYNNEI. The CDR3 is CASSSRNQPQHF. As DNA, the CDR3 is TGTGCCAGCAGTTCCAGGAATCAGCCCCAGCATTTT.

The chain has TRBV13 and TRBJ2-7; TRBD1 matches at 8 bases. This CDR3 contains 17 residues. Per the germline V gene, CDR1 is PRHDT and CDR2 is FYEKMQ (reference sequence). V lost 5 bases to trimming and J lost 2 bases; unmatched junction nucleotides: 14. As DNA, the CDR3 is TGTGCCAGCAGCGCTACCTACCGACAGGGGTCGACCTACGAGCAGTACTTC. Its translation is CASSATYRQGSTYEQYF.

As for this clone: At one end the junction does not follow the germline gene, possibly because of a read error. The CDR3 nucleotides are TGTGCCAGCACCTTAGGGGAGCTTGAGCAGTTCTTC. Translation gives CASTLGELEQFF. The chain links TRBV13 to TRBJ2-1, with D perhaps being TRBD1 or TRBD2 (5 bases each). The CDR3 has 12 amino acids. Looked up from germline, CDR1 is PRHDT and CDR2 is FYEKMQ (reference sequence).

In DNA, the CDR3 is TGTGCCAGCTCCCCGGATTTAAATGAAAAACTGTTTTTT. Translated, it gives CASSPDLNEKLFF. This chain connects TRBV6-5 to TRBJ1-4; the D is unclear. The CDR3 is 13 residues long. V was cut by 8 bases and J by 5 bases, with 12 bases left in between. Germline lookup yields CDR1 MNHEY and CDR2 SVGAGI.

This chain connects TRBV5-1 to TRBJ1-5, with TRBD1 matching over 7 bases. CDR1 is SGHRS and CDR2 is YFSETQ in the germline V gene. Germline trimming cut 0 bases from V and 5 bases from J; bases unmatched to any gene: 5. This CDR3 spans 15 amino acids. CDR3 bases: TGCGCCAGCAGCTTGGTCGGGACAGACGATCAGCCCCAGCATTTT. It specifies CASSLVGTDDQPQHF.

The chain links TRBV19 to TRBJ2-2; TRBD2 is a possible D gene (6 bases). The V gene lost 5 bases and the J gene lost 3 bases, with 16 bases spanning the gap. Germline V gene data show CDR1 as LNHDA and CDR2 as SQIVND (reference sequence). This CDR3 comprises 16 residues. This CDR3 reads CASSGGTPEHTGELFF. In DNA form, the CDR3 reads TGTGCCAGTAGTGGCGGGACCCCCGAGCACACCGGGGAGCTGTTTTTT. The full variable domain, its missing parts supplied by reference TRBV19 and TRBJ2-2, is DGGITQSPKYLFRKEGQNVTLSCEQNLNHDAMYWYRQDPGQGLRLIYYSQIVNDFQKGDIAEGYSVSREKKESFPLTVTSAQKNPTAFYLCASSGGTPEHTGELFFGEGSRLTVL.

The rearrangement joins TRBV30 to TRBJ1-3, with D perhaps matching TRBD1 (6 bases). Germline loops: CDR1 GTSNPN, CDR2 SVGIG (reference sequence). V was shortened by 3 bases and J by 2 bases, with 17 bases between the two germline ends. The CDR3 is 16 residues long. The CDR3 region has the DNA TGTGCCTGGAGGGGAGACAGGAGAGTGACTGGAAACACCATATATTTT. The encoded protein is CAWRGDRRVTGNTIYF. The full variable domain, rest sourced from reference TRBV30 and TRBJ1-3, is SQTIHQWPATLVQPVGSPLSLECTVEGTSNPNLYWYRQAAGRGLQLLFYSVGIGQISSEVPQNLSASRPQDRQFILSSKKLLLSDSGFYLCAWRGDRRVTGNTIYFGEGSWLTVV.

The genes are TRBV9 and TRBJ2-1; tentative D call: TRBD1 (6 bases). V dropped 0 bases and J dropped 2 bases, with 9 bases sitting between them. The germline CDR1 and CDR2 sequences are SGDLS and YYNGEE. This CDR3 region has 15 residues. This CDR3 is CASSVGGQTYNEQFF. The CDR3 DNA reads as TGTGCCAGCAGCGTAGGAGGACAGACCTACAATGAGCAGTTCTTC.